These 13 T cell receptor beta chains originate from one sample sequenced in a study of technical replicates of blood from a few donors. Clones were sequenced by immunoSEQ multiplex PCR, and TCRdb holds only the in-frame ones, with some missing. The profile shows more than 75,000 clones, roughly 95% of them singletons. Input material: T cells isolated from PBMCs. These receptors all come from a human donor in good health.

J is TRBJ2-1 and V is TRBV6-1; D ambiguous. The V end lost 2 bases, the J end lost 7 bases, and 6 bases lay between the germline ends. CDR3 length: 12 amino acids. Germline CDR1 and CDR2: MNHNS and SASEGT. The CDR3 here is CASSEFQNEQFF. DNA of the CDR3: TGTGCCAGCAGTGAATTCCAGAATGAGCAGTTCTTC.

In this sample, this clone turned up once. This chain connects TRBV11-2 to TRBJ2-2; tentatively, D is TRBD2 (5 bases). Trimming shortened V by 2 bases and J by 3 bases, and 16 bases separated the two germline ends. There are 17 residues in the CDR3. Germline V lookup: CDR1 SGHAT, CDR2 FQNNGV. The DNA for the CDR3 is TGTGCCAGCAGCTTATGGAGGTTCGAACCGCACACCGGGGAGCTGTTTTTT. As protein: CASSLWRFEPHTGELFF.

The J gene is TRBJ2-1, the V gene TRBV7-9; 9 nucleotides match TRBD2. The V gene's germline CDR1 is SEHNR and CDR2 FQNEAQ (reference sequence). This CDR3 comprises 15 residues. The V gene end was trimmed by 3 bases and the J gene end by 4 bases; junction bases not matched to a gene: 4. The CDR3 reads CASSFPTSGYNEQFF. CDR3 coding DNA: TGTGCCAGCAGCTTCCCAACTAGCGGGTACAATGAGCAGTTCTTC.

This sequence joins TRBV6-5 and TRBJ1-3; D ambiguous. The CDR3 has 13 residues. Germline V gene sequence: CDR1 MNHEY, CDR2 SVGAGI. The ends were cut back, 1 base at V and 4 bases at J, with 5 bases in the middle. CDR3 loop: CASSYLSGNTIYF. CDR3 sequence (DNA): TGTGCCAGCAGTTACTTATCGGGAAACACCATATATTTT.

In its sample, this clone was seen once. The chain links TRBV5-4 to TRBJ2-7; possibly TRBD1 for D (5 bases). CDR3 length: 14 residues. Germline V gives CDR1 SGHNT, CDR2 YYREEE (reference sequence). The V gene lost 0 bases and the J gene lost 3 bases, with 10 bases spanning the gap. This CDR3 reads CASSLVDSNYEQYF. CDR3 nucleotides: TGTGCCAGCAGCTTGGTTGACAGCAACTACGAGCAGTACTTC.

The chain couples TRBV6-5 to TRBJ2-5; 10 nucleotides line up with TRBD2. The CDR3 is 14 residues long. V trimming: 7 bases; J trimming: 5 bases; junction bases outside the gene matches: 7. Looked up from germline, CDR1 is MNHEY and CDR2 is SVGAGI. The CDR3 protein is CASTVAGGWETQYF. The CDR3, as DNA: TGTGCCAGCACGGTAGCGGGAGGTTGGGAGACCCAGTACTTC.

The chain carries TRBV7-8 and TRBJ2-3; D is possibly TRBD2 (6 bases). The CDR3 consists of 15 residues. V lost 5 bases to trimming and J lost 8 bases, with 20 bases between them. From germline, CDR1 is SGHVS and CDR2 FQNEAQ. Written as DNA, the CDR3 is TGTGCCAGCAGCACCGGGACTGTAGAACTTGGTACGCAGTATTTT. Residues: CASSTGTVELGTQYF.

The gene calls are TRBV4-1 and TRBJ2-7, with 7 positions matching TRBD1. The V gene end was trimmed by 4 bases and the J gene end by 2 bases; junction bases not matched to a gene: 2. The CDR3 length is 13 residues. Germline CDR1 and CDR2: MGHRA and YSYEKL. The CDR3 protein is CASSPDRTYEQYF. In DNA form, the CDR3 reads TGCGCCAGCAGCCCGGACAGGACCTACGAGCAGTACTTC.

The chain has TRBV28 and TRBJ2-1; TRBD2 might be the D (5 bases). With 3 bases removed from V and 0 bases from J, the gap between germline ends came to 12 bases. Per germline, CDR1 MDHEN and CDR2 SYDVKM. The CDR3 runs 16 residues. The CDR3 region is CASSFPGNPSYNEQFF. The DNA of the CDR3 is TGTGCCAGCAGTTTCCCGGGAAACCCCTCCTACAATGAGCAGTTCTTC.

The chain carries TRBV5-1 and TRBJ2-5, with 7 bases lining up with TRBD1. CDR1 and CDR2 from the germline V gene are SGHRS and YFSETQ. The CDR3 runs 15 residues. Germline trimming cut 2 bases from V and 2 bases from J; bases unmatched to any gene: 6. The CDR3 here is CASSLQTGFQETQYF. CDR3 nucleotide sequence: TGCGCCAGCAGCTTACAGACAGGGTTTCAAGAGACCCAGTACTTC. The variable domain in full, with the rest retrieved from reference TRBV5-1 and TRBJ2-5, is KAGVTQTPRYLIKTRGQQVTLSCSPISGHRSVSWYQQTPGQGLQFLFEYFSETQRNKGNFPGRFSGRQFSNSRSEMNVSTLELGDSALYLCASSLQTGFQETQYFGPGTRLLVL.

V is TRBV27 and J is TRBJ1-5, with D uncertain. The CDR3 has 13 residues. Trimming shortened V by 5 bases and J by 3 bases, and 8 bases separated the two germline ends. From germline, CDR1 is MNHEY and CDR2 SMNVEV (reference sequence). The CDR3 spells CASSLNNNQPQHF. CDR3 in DNA: TGTGCCAGCAGTCTCAACAACAATCAGCCCCAGCATTTT.

The chain recombines TRBV5-4 with TRBJ2-3; D is possibly TRBD2 (6 bases). The CDR3 has 14 residues. Trimming pared 4 bases from V and 0 bases from J, leaving 9 bases between. Germline CDR1 is SGHNT and CDR2 is YYREEE (reference sequence). The CDR3, as DNA: TGTGCCAGCAGCACGGACTATAGCACAGATACGCAGTATTTT. As protein: CASSTDYSTDTQYF.

V usage is TRBV13 and J usage is TRBJ1-4; TRBD1 is a possible D gene (6 bases). This CDR3 region has 16 residues. V was clipped by 5 bases and J by 1 base, with 14 bases between them. Germline CDR1 is PRHDT and CDR2 is FYEKMQ (reference sequence). DNA of the CDR3: TGTGCCAGCAGCGAAGGATACAGGGAAACTAATGAAAAACTGTTTTTT. This sequence encodes CASSEGYRETNEKLFF.